This T cell receptor beta chain was captured by sequencing in a study of shared clonotypes between healthy human individuals. Overall study findings and caveats: Richness estimates generally favored naive over memory subsets.

The CDR3 has 15 amino acids. V was shortened by 10 bases and J by 4 bases, with 23 bases between the two germline ends. Germline V lookup: CDR1 MNHEY, CDR2 SMNVEV (reference sequence). Every immunoSEQ plate was one replicate of a subset's evenly spread DNA. Per the study methods: ImmunoSEQ output held junction-only sequences without quality scores, so filtering differed. This table comes from immunoSEQ multiplex PCR, and its TCRdb copy is limited to in-frame clones, with some not included. V and J calls and clone size are given by that table; D and trimming were obtained from the DNA. The table has 1.5 million to 2.5 million clones, over 85% seen once. Points on this clone: What it binds is not known.

Cells designated naive CD8 were CD45RO-negative and were positively selected for CCR7, with terminally differentiated effector memory CD45RA+ cells excluded. V usage is TRBV27 and J usage is TRBJ2-7; D possibly corresponds to TRBD1 (5 bases). The sample consisted of naive CD8+ T cells sorted from blood. This receptor was obtained from a man between 18 and 29 years old in good health. Here the CDR3 DNA reads TGTGCCACCTCTATCCAGGGCCCTTACCCTTACGAGCAGTACTTC. This encodes CATSIQGPYPYEQYF.